What follows are 30 T cell receptor beta chains derived from one specimen sequenced in a study of control samples from healthy donors and cancer patients. Assay: immunoSEQ multiplex PCR; the TCRdb copy retains only in-frame clones and omits some. The top ten hold under 50% of the sample, which has 75,000 to 95,000 clones, approximately 84% seen once. Sequencing was carried out using PBMCs. The receptors here all came from a man between 65 and 85 years old with lung cancer.

The chain carries TRBV29-1 and TRBJ2-4, with 8 bases fitting TRBD1. The CDR3 sequence is 13 residues long. V lost 6 bases to trimming and J lost 8 bases; unmatched junction nucleotides: 9. Per the germline V gene, CDR1 is SQVTM and CDR2 is ANQGSEA. Here the CDR3 reads CSVGLRTGHIQYF. The CDR3 DNA follows: TGCAGCGTCGGGCTCAGGACAGGGCACATTCAGTACTTC.

The gene calls are TRBV5-1 and TRBJ1-1; unclear D gene. The germline gives CDR1 SGHRS, CDR2 YFSETQ. This CDR3 has 16 residues. V was pared by 1 base and J by 2 bases, with 15 bases between. The CDR3 is CASSLSVNTRNTEAFF. The CDR3 DNA reads TGCGCCAGCAGCTTGTCTGTGAATACCCGCAACACTGAAGCTTTCTTT.

This clone was seen just once. The CDR3 DNA reads TGTGCCAGCAGCGCCCTAGTTGGCAATGAGCAGTTCTTC. This codes for CASSALVGNEQFF. The chain uses TRBV7-9 and TRBJ2-1, with D uncertain. Germline CDR1 reads SEHNR; CDR2 reads FQNEAQ (reference sequence). Trimming removed 5 bases from V and 6 bases from J, with 11 bases in between. The CDR3 consists of 13 residues.

V is TRBV7-2 and J is TRBJ2-7; 7 positions match TRBD1. Germline CDR1 and CDR2: SGHTA and FQGNSA. The CDR3 sequence is 14 residues long. V shed 3 bases, J shed 2 bases, and the junction held 4 bases outside the gene matches. The CDR3 spells CASSFPGQTYEQYF. For the CDR3, the DNA is TGTGCCAGCAGCTTCCCGGGACAGACCTACGAGCAGTACTTC.

This clone has only one observation. The chain recombines TRBV5-1 with TRBJ1-5; no firm D call. This CDR3 is 14 amino acids long. Trimming removed 0 bases from V and 4 bases from J, with 8 bases in between. Germline V gives CDR1 SGHRS, CDR2 YFSETQ. The CDR3 region is CASSLGTGNQPQHF. CDR3 DNA: TGCGCCAGCAGCTTGGGGACGGGGAATCAGCCCCAGCATTTT.

V and J are TRBV19 and TRBJ1-3; D gene uncertain. Trimming took 5 bases from V and 0 from J, leaving 11 bases between them. Germline V gene sequence: CDR1 LNHDA, CDR2 SQIVND (reference sequence). The CDR3 has 15 amino acids. CDR3 DNA: TGTGCCAGTAGTTTCCCCGGAGACTCTGGAAACACCATATATTTT. It codes for CASSFPGDSGNTIYF.

The chain combines TRBV5-8 with TRBJ1-1, with D perhaps matching TRBD1 (6 bases). The CDR3 has 17 amino acids. Germline loops: CDR1 SGHTS, CDR2 YDEGEE. V gave up 0 bases and J gave up 0 bases, with 15 bases separating them. CDR3 sequence (DNA): TGTGCCAGCAGCTTGGGGGGGCAGCTGCGTATGAACACTGAAGCTTTCTTT. This translates into CASSLGGQLRMNTEAFF.

The genes are TRBV5-1 and TRBJ1-4; D unresolved. CDR3 length: 15 amino acids. Trimming left V 0 bases short and J 1 base short, with 7 bases between. Germline V gene sequence: CDR1 SGHRS, CDR2 YFSETQ. The CDR3 region is CASSLVSGTNEKLFF. The CDR3 DNA reads as TGCGCCAGCAGCTTGGTATCGGGAACTAATGAAAAACTGTTTTTT.

Only a few counts were recorded for this clone. This sequence joins TRBV5-6 and TRBJ2-3; TRBD1 aligns across 9 bases. CDR1 is SGHDT, CDR2 YYEEEE, per germline. Germline trimming cut 4 bases from V and 2 bases from J; bases unmatched to any gene: 11. CDR3 length: 17 amino acids. Here the CDR3 reads CASSPATGTGFTDTQYF. The CDR3 nucleotides are TGTGCCAGCAGCCCCGCCACCGGGACAGGGTTCACAGATACGCAGTATTTT. Full variable domain (rest looked up from reference TRBV5-6 and TRBJ2-3): DAGVTQSPTHLIKTRGQQVTLRCSPKSGHDTVSWYQQALGQGPQFIFQYYEEEERQRGNFPDRFSGHQFPNYSSELNVNALLLGDSALYLCASSPATGTGFTDTQYFGPGTRLTVL.

The gene calls are TRBV6-1 and TRBJ1-5, with D possibly matching TRBD1 (5 bases). Germline lookup yields CDR1 MNHNS and CDR2 SASEGT. V lost 5 bases and J lost 7, with 12 bases in between. The CDR3 totals 13 residues. The chain's CDR3 is CASSRDRGQPQHF. CDR3 coding DNA: TGTGCCAGCAGTCGCGACCGGGGGCAGCCCCAGCATTTT.

The V call is TRBV7-2, the J call TRBJ1-6; D is perhaps TRBD1 (6 bases). Trimming stripped 1 base from V and 9 bases from J, with 19 bases between. This CDR3 contains 17 residues. The germline CDR1 and CDR2 sequences are SGHTA and FQGNSA. The CDR3 nucleotides are TGTGCCAGCAGCTTAGTTGGATTGCAGGGGAGGGGTTCACCCCTCCACTTT. Translated: CASSLVGLQGRGSPLHF.

This sequence joins TRBV7-2 and TRBJ2-4; 10 nucleotides agree with TRBD1. Germline V gene data show CDR1 as SGHTA and CDR2 as FQGNSA. The CDR3 consists of 16 residues. J was trimmed by 2 bases and V by 5 bases; bases with no gene match: 6. For the CDR3, the DNA is TGTGCCAGCAGCGCTCCGGGACAGGGGTCCAAAAACATTCAGTACTTC. It specifies CASSAPGQGSKNIQYF.

V gene TRBV30 combines with J gene TRBJ1-5; D possibly corresponds to TRBD1 (5 bases). Trimming stripped 1 base from V and 5 bases from J, with 9 bases between. Germline loops: CDR1 GTSNPN, CDR2 SVGIG (reference sequence). The CDR3 sequence is 13 residues long. The CDR3 spells CAWSGGRDQPQHF. The CDR3, as DNA: TGTGCCTGGAGTGGGGGCAGGGATCAGCCCCAGCATTTT.

The chain is built from TRBV19 and TRBJ2-1, with D perhaps TRBD1 or TRBD2 (6 bases each). V dropped 11 bases and J dropped 0 bases, with 14 bases sitting between them. Germline assignment: CDR1 LNHDA and CDR2 SQIVND (reference sequence). CDR3 length: 14 amino acids. Here the CDR3 reads CASWGRGSYNEQFF. In DNA, the CDR3 is TGTGCCTCCTGGGGGCGGGGCTCCTACAATGAGCAGTTCTTC. Looking up the rest from reference TRBV19 and TRBJ2-1 gives the full variable domain: DGGITQSPKYLFRKEGQNVTLSCEQNLNHDAMYWYRQDPGQGLRLIYYSQIVNDFQKGDIAEGYSVSREKKESFPLTVTSAQKNPTAFYLCASWGRGSYNEQFFGPGTRLTVL.

The chain is built from TRBV28 and TRBJ2-3; D remains unclear. The CDR3 contains 12 residues. Per the germline V gene, CDR1 is MDHEN and CDR2 is SYDVKM. The ends were cut back, 8 bases at V and 1 base at J, with 7 bases in the middle. CDR3 sequence reads: CASGPRTDTQYF. Here the CDR3 DNA reads TGTGCCAGCGGGCCCCGCACAGATACGCAGTATTTT.

The CDR3 loop reads CASSLLAGGNIQYF. Here the CDR3 DNA reads TGTGCCAGCAGTTTACTAGCGGGGGGAAACATTCAGTACTTC. V is TRBV6-2 or TRBV6-3 and J is TRBJ2-4; 12 bases line up with TRBD2. With V trimmed by 4 bases and J by 6 bases, 1 base remained unmatched. The CDR3 is made up of 14 amino acids. Germline V gene lookup returns CDR1 MNHEY and CDR2 SVGEGT.

The V call is TRBV11-2, the J call TRBJ2-3; perhaps D is TRBD1 or TRBD2 (6 bases each). The V gene lost 0 bases and the J gene lost 7 bases, with 20 bases spanning the gap. CDR1 SGHAT and CDR2 FQNNGV come from the germline V gene. The CDR3 contains 17 residues. The CDR3 region is CASSLDLTGAPHNTQYF. The CDR3 region has the DNA TGTGCCAGCAGCTTAGATTTGACGGGGGCCCCGCACAATACGCAGTATTTT.

The chain joins TRBV5-1 to TRBJ2-1; 9 bases line up with TRBD2. This CDR3 is 15 amino acids long. The germline V gene has CDR1 SGHRS and CDR2 YFSETQ. With 3 bases clipped from V and 5 bases from J, the junction kept 6 bases outside the gene matches. This chain's CDR3 is CASSSQASGDNEQFF. The CDR3 region has the DNA TGCGCCAGCAGCTCTCAGGCTAGCGGGGACAATGAGCAGTTCTTC.

The chain is built from TRBV5-4 and TRBJ1-1; 8 nucleotides match TRBD1. Germline V gene sequence: CDR1 SGHNT, CDR2 YYREEE (reference sequence). V shed 3 bases and J 11 bases; nucleotides not matched to a gene: 9. The CDR3 covers 13 residues. CDR3 loop: CASSYDRGPMAFF. For the CDR3, the DNA is TGTGCCAGCAGCTATGACAGGGGCCCCATGGCTTTCTTT.

V usage is TRBV5-8 and J usage is TRBJ2-3; a weak D match, TRBD1 (5 bases). Trimming pared 4 bases from V and 3 bases from J, leaving 18 bases between. The length of the CDR3 is 16 residues. Germline assignment: CDR1 SGHTS and CDR2 YDEGEE. CDR3 nucleotides: TGTGCCAGCAGCACTGTCGACAGAGCAGGGACAGATACGCAGTATTTT. This sequence encodes CASSTVDRAGTDTQYF.

CDR3 nucleotides: TGTGCCAGCAGCCCAGGGGTTCGGAGCAATCAGCCCCAGCATTTT. It codes for CASSPGVRSNQPQHF. The V gene is TRBV7-9, the J gene TRBJ1-5; perhaps TRBD1 as D (6 bases). The CDR3 spans 15 residues. Germline values: CDR1 SEHNR, CDR2 FQNEAQ (reference sequence). Trimming shortened V by 5 bases and J by 1 base, and 12 bases separated the two germline ends.

This clone was detected once. V and J are TRBV24-1 and TRBJ2-1; the match to TRBD1 covers 7 bases. The V gene end was trimmed by 3 bases and the J gene end by 3 bases; junction bases not matched to a gene: 7. The CDR3 extends over 16 amino acids. Germline V lookup: CDR1 KGHDR, CDR2 SFDVKD. The DNA of the CDR3 is TGTGCCACCAGTGATCCCCTGGACAGGTTCTACAATGAGCAGTTCTTC. Its protein product is CATSDPLDRFYNEQFF.

The CDR3 loop reads CASSKEQGSTSYEQYF. CDR3 nucleotides: TGTGCCAGTAGTAAAGAACAGGGTAGTACCTCCTACGAGCAGTACTTC. The chain joins TRBV19 to TRBJ2-7; weak D call: TRBD1 (6 bases). The CDR3 loop spans 16 amino acids. Between the trimmed V and J ends, which lost 4 bases and 0 bases, there was a span of 16 bases. Germline-derived CDR1 and CDR2 are LNHDA and SQIVND (reference sequence). Complete variable domain (other parts from reference TRBV19 and TRBJ2-7): DGGITQSPKYLFRKEGQNVTLSCEQNLNHDAMYWYRQDPGQGLRLIYYSQIVNDFQKGDIAEGYSVSREKKESFPLTVTSAQKNPTAFYLCASSKEQGSTSYEQYFGPGTRLTVT.

This clone was observed at least ten times. This chain joins TRBV6-5 and TRBJ2-7; the match to TRBD1 covers 8 bases. Trimming took 5 bases from V and 7 from J; bases not matched to a gene: 4. The CDR3 loop spans 12 amino acids. Germline loops: CDR1 MNHEY, CDR2 SVGAGI. CDR3 in amino acids: CASSRQGWEQYF. The CDR3 DNA sequence: TGTGCCAGCAGTAGACAGGGGTGGGAGCAGTACTTC.

V is TRBV11-2 and J is TRBJ2-7, with 7 bases lining up with TRBD1. The J segment lost 2 bases and the V segment lost 0 bases, leaving 4 bases of the junction unmatched. Germline values: CDR1 SGHAT, CDR2 FQNNGV. The CDR3 extends over 15 amino acids. This chain's CDR3 is CASSLDTDRTYEQYF. The CDR3 DNA reads TGTGCCAGCAGCTTAGATACGGACAGGACCTACGAGCAGTACTTC. The variable domain in full, completed from reference TRBV11-2 and TRBJ2-7, reads EAGVAQSPRYKIIEKRQSVAFWCNPISGHATLYWYQQILGQGPKLLIQFQNNGVVDDSQLPKDRFSAERLKGVDSTLKIQPAKLEDSAVYLCASSLDTDRTYEQYFGPGTRLTVT.

The V call is TRBV6-5, the J call TRBJ1-4; weak D call: TRBD1 (6 bases). The CDR3 contains 13 residues. Trimming removed 8 bases from V and 7 bases from J, with 14 bases in between. From germline, CDR1 is MNHEY and CDR2 SVGAGI. DNA of the CDR3: TGTGCCAGCCACAGGGTGGGTAGTGAAAAACTGTTTTTT. Translated: CASHRVGSEKLFF.

The V gene is TRBV14, the J gene TRBJ1-2, with D tentatively TRBD1 (6 bases). CDR1 is SGHDN, CDR2 FVKESK, per germline. The CDR3 contains 16 residues. Trimming cost V 2 bases and J 2 bases, with 15 bases left between them. CDR3 residues: CASSQHSDRVNYGYTF. CDR3 in DNA: TGTGCCAGCAGCCAACATTCGGACAGAGTAAACTATGGCTACACCTTC. Variable domain in full (rest from reference TRBV14 and TRBJ1-2): EAGVTQFPSHSVIEKGQTVTLRCDPISGHDNLYWYRRVMGKEIKFLLHFVKESKQDESGMPNNRFLAERTGGTYSTLKVQPAELEDSGVYFCASSQHSDRVNYGYTFGSGTRLTVV.

This clone was seen a single time. The J gene is TRBJ1-6, the V gene TRBV7-2, with 7 bases identical to TRBD1. This CDR3 is built from 15 residues. The germline V gene encodes CDR1 SGHTA and CDR2 FQGNSA. Trimming took 5 bases from V and 10 from J; bases not matched to a gene: 11. The CDR3 DNA sequence: TGTGCCAGCAGCCAGACCCAGGGGGTCGGGTCACCCCTCCACTTT. This gives the protein CASSQTQGVGSPLHF.

This chain connects TRBV12-3 or TRBV12-4 to TRBJ1-4; D unclear. Trimming removed 4 bases from V and 10 bases from J, with 13 bases in between. This CDR3 has 13 residues. The CDR3 nucleotides are TGTGCCAGCAGTTCCCTTTCTAGCGGAAAACTGTTTTTT. Translated, it gives CASSSLSSGKLFF.

V and J are TRBV19 and TRBJ2-3; 10 nucleotides match TRBD2. CDR1 and CDR2 from the germline V gene are LNHDA and SQIVND (reference sequence). The CDR3 is 17 residues long. Trimming took 3 bases from V and 0 from J; bases not matched to a gene: 6. In DNA, the CDR3 is TGTGCCAGTAGTATTATGAGGACTAGCGGTAGCACAGATACGCAGTATTTT. Translation: CASSIMRTSGSTDTQYF.